The clone carrying this T cell receptor (beta chain) was picked up one time. Its antigen is undetermined. Sequencing used immunoSEQ multiplex PCR; TCRdb keeps in-frame clones, though not all of them. Of roughly 120,000 clones in the sample, over 75% were seen once. The CDR3 runs to 18 residues. CDR1 SGHDT and CDR2 YYEEEE come from the germline V gene. The V end lost 2 bases, the J end lost 6 bases, and 23 bases lay between the germline ends. The data stem from a study of T cell responses to AZD1222 COVID-19 vaccine. Whole-study findings and limits: CD4 TCRs associated with vaccination spanned spike, dominating at 160-218 and 743-854. Increases in Spike-specific TCR breadth and depth were seen after two AZD1222 doses. Possibly, clonal diversity was underestimated; donors were largely white British and included more females.

This TCR was sampled from an adult in good health. The specimen was peripheral blood, collected on day 0 of AZD1222 vaccination. This chain links TRBV5-6 with TRBJ2-2; maybe TRBD1 (6 bases). This chain's CDR3 is CASSLSGQTVGRAGELFF. CDR3 nucleotide sequence: TGTGCCAGCAGCTTATCTGGACAGACCGTAGGTAGGGCCGGGGAGCTGTTTTTT.